This T cell receptor (beta chain) was identified in a study of vaccination effects on CD4 cells after COVID-19. Study summary: Sequencing followed a ViraFEST assay step that expanded antigen-specific CD4+ T cells with viral peptide pools. Samples were given by two convalescent patients 16 days and one week before vaccination.

The CDR3 covers 15 residues. V was pared by 4 bases and J by 6 bases, with 8 bases of the junction left unmatched. Germline CDR1 and CDR2: SNHLY and FYNNEI. Scientists isolated CD4+ T cells after an approximately 10-day culture period ended. The person acquired a PCR-confirmed SARS-CoV-2 infection between March and December 2020. As to this clone: Its antigen is as yet unknown.

Sequencing used immunoSEQ multiplex PCR; TCRdb keeps in-frame clones, though not all of them. The table lists tens of thousands of clones, approximately 70% of them singletons. The genes are TRBV2 and TRBJ2-1; TRBD2 agrees at 8 bases. Sequencing used CD4+ T cells from PBMCs cultured without peptide, obtained before COVID-19 vaccination. The receptor was derived from a human donor who had a prior SARS-CoV-2 infection. Written as DNA, the CDR3 is TGTGCCAGCAGTGCTATGAGCGGGAGTGGCAATGAGCAGTTCTTC. This gives the protein CASSAMSGSGNEQFF.